What follows describes a single T cell receptor beta chain. CDR1 and CDR2 from the germline V gene are SGHTA and FQGNSA. The CDR3 has 16 amino acids. Trimming removed 2 bases from V and 2 bases from J, with 12 bases in between. This entry comes from a study of blood T cell repertoires in COVID-19. For the study at large: Samples of COVID-19 (acute and convalescent) were obtained from the United States, Italy and Spain. T cells, B-cell-depleted T cells, or PBMCs supplied cDNA or gDNA.

Authors' methods: Reference gene primer amplification gave estimated nucleated cell counts. This table comes from immunoSEQ multiplex PCR, and its TCRdb copy is limited to in-frame clones, with some not included. The V and J calls and the clone size are those of that table, but D and trimming were determined from the DNA. The profile shows about 150,000 clones, around three quarters of them singletons. The rearrangement uses TRBV7-2 and TRBJ2-2, with D maybe TRBD2 (5 bases). Material: peripheral blood. This sequence was found in a man aged 50 to 59 with active or convalescent COVID-19. The CDR3, as DNA: TGTGCCAGCAGCTTAAGTCCGACTATAAACACCGGGGAGCTGTTTTTT. Amino acids: CASSLSPTINTGELFF.